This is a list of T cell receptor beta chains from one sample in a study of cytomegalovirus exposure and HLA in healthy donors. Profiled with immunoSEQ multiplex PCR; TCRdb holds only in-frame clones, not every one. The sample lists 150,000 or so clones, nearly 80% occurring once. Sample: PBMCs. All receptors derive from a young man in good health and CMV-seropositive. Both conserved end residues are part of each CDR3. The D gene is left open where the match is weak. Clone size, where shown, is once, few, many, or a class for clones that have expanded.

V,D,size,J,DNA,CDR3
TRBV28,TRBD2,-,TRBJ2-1,TGTGCCAGCAGCGGACTAGCGGAGACCTACAATGAGCAGTTCTTC,CASSGLAETYNEQFF
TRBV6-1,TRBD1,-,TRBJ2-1,TGTGCCAGCATGGACAGGGGGTACGGTGAGCAGTTCTTC,CASMDRGYGEQFF
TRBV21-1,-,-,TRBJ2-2,TGTGCCAGCAGCAAAGATCCAGGGGGGGAGACTAGCGGAGACACGAACACCGGGGAGCTGTTTTTT,CASSKDPGGETSGDTNTGELFF
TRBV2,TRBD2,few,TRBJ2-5,TGTGCCAGCAGCCCACTAGCGGGGGGGGCAGAGACCCAGTACTTC,CASSPLAGGAETQYF
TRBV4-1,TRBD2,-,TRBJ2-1,TGCGCCAGCAGCCAAGATCTCTTAGCGGGAGGTTCCGGTGAGCAGTTCTTC,CASSQDLLAGGSGEQFF
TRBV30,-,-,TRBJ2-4,TGTGCCTGGATATCTAAGGGGGGGTACGGCATTCAGTACTTC,CAWISKGGYGIQYF
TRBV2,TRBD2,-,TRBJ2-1,TGTGCCAGCAGTGAAGCCCAGCGGGGAGCCTACAATGAGCAGTTCTTC,CASSEAQRGAYNEQFF
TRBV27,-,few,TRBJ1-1,TGTGCCAGCAGTTTATATGGCGGGGGTGGGGTCACTGAAGCTTTCTTT,CASSLYGGGGVTEAFF
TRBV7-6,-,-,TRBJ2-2,TGTGCCAGCAGCTTAGCCCTAAACACCGGGGAGCTGTTTTTT,CASSLALNTGELFF
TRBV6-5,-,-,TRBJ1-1,TGTGCCAGCAGTCGGAACACTGAAGCTTTCTTT,CASSRNTEAFF
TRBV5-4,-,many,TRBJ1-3,TGTGCCAGCAGCTTGGATCCAGGGTCCTCTGGAAACACCATATATTTT,CASSLDPGSSGNTIYF
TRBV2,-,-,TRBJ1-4,TGTGCCAGCAGTGATAAGGACTATAATGAAAAACTGTTTTTT,CASSDKDYNEKLFF
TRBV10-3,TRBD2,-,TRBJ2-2,TGTGCCATCAGGCCTAGCGGGAGTAACACCGGGGAGCTGTTTTTT,CAIRPSGSNTGELFF
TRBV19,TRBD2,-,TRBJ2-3,TGTGCCAGTAGTATGCTAGCGGGATCCAGGACAGATACGCAGTATTTT,CASSMLAGSRTDTQYF
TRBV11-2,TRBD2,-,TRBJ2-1,TGTGCCAGCAGCCGTAGGATAGCGGGAGCAGGACACAATGAGCAGTTCTTC,CASSRRIAGAGHNEQFF
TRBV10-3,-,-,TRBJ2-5,TGTGCCATCAGTGATGAGGGAGGAACGGAGACCCAGTACTTC,CAISDEGGTETQYF
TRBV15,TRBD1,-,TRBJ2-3,TGTGCCACCAGCAGCCCGGGACAGGGCACAGATACGCAGTATTTT,CATSSPGQGTDTQYF
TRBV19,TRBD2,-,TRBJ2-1,TGTGCCAGCGAGACTAGCGCGAGCTCCTACAATGAGCAGTTCTTC,CASETSASSYNEQFF
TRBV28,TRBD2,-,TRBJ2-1,TGTGCCAGCAGTCCCCCGGGCGGGAGCTCCTACAATGAGCAGTTCTTC,CASSPPGGSSYNEQFF
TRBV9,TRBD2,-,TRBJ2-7,TGTGCCAGCGGCGGGGAGGGAGGGTACGAGCAGTACTTC,CASGGEGGYEQYF
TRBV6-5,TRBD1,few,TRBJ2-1,TGTGCCAGCAGGAAATCGACAGGGAACAATGAGCAGTTCTTC,CASRKSTGNNEQFF
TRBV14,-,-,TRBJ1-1,TGTGCCAGCAGTTACAGGGCCTCCGCATGGGACACTGAAGCTTTCTTT,CASSYRASAWDTEAFF
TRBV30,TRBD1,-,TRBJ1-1,TGTGCCTGGAGGAAAAGGGGGCAAACTGAAGCTTTCTTT,CAWRKRGQTEAFF
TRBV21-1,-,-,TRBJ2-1,TGTGCCAGCAGCAAAGTCCAGCGGGGTAGCTCCTACAATGAGCAGTTCTTC,CASSKVQRGSSYNEQFF
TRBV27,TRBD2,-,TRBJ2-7,TGTGCCAGCAGGCCCGGGACTAGCGTAGCCTACGAGCAGTACTTC,CASRPGTSVAYEQYF
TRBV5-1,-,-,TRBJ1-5,TGCGCCAGCAGCCCGATGGGCGACAATCAGCCCCAGCATTTT,CASSPMGDNQPQHF
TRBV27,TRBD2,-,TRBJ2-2,TGTGCCAGCAAGCCTAGCGGGACTAACACCGGGGAGCTGTTTTTT,CASKPSGTNTGELFF
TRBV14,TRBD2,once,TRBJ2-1,TGTGCCAGCAGCGTTACTAGCGGGGCATACAATGAGCAGTTCTTC,CASSVTSGAYNEQFF
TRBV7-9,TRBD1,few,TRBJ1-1,TGTGCCAGCAGCTCAACAGGGGCCTCAGGGACTGAAGCTTTCTTT,CASSSTGASGTEAFF
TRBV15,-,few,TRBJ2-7,TGTGCCACCAGCGGAGGGGGATTCTCCCCGGGGTCCTACGAGCAGTACTTC,CATSGGGFSPGSYEQYF
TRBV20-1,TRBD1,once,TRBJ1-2,TGCAGTGCTCAGGGGGGACATGGCTACACCTTC,CSAQGGHGYTF
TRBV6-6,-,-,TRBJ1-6,TGTGCCAGCAGTTACTCGGAAAGGGGCAATTCACCCCTCCACTTT,CASSYSERGNSPLHF
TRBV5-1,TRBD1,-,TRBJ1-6,TGCGCCAGCAGCTTGGGGGACAGGGACTCACCCCTCCACTTT,CASSLGDRDSPLHF
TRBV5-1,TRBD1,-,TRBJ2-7,TGCGCCAGCAGCTTGGGTGGGGGACAGGGATCCTACGAGCAGTACTTC,CASSLGGGQGSYEQYF
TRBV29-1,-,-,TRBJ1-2,TGCAGCGTGGGGCAGGGCCGGGCTAACTATGGCTACACCTTC,CSVGQGRANYGYTF
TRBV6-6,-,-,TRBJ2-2,TGTGCCAGCAACCAACCCGGGACTCAGAACACCGGGGAGCTGTTTTTT,CASNQPGTQNTGELFF
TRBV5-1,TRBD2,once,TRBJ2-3,TGCGCCAGCAGCCCTCCGGCTAGCGGAGGCACAGATACGCAGTATTTT,CASSPPASGGTDTQYF
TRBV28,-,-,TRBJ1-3,TGTGCCAGCAGTTTACTTGGAAACACCATATATTTT,CASSLLGNTIYF
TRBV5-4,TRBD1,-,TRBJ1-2,TGTGCCAGCAGCTTTTCGACAGGGCTCTATGGCTACACCTTC,CASSFSTGLYGYTF
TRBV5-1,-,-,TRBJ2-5,TGCGCCAGCAGCTTGGACCCTAGCAGCACTACGGAGCAGTACTTC,CASSLDPSSTTEQYF